These T cell receptor beta chains were read from a single sample in a study of blood T cell repertoires in COVID-19. The method was immunoSEQ multiplex PCR; TCRdb's version includes in-frame clones alone and lacks a portion of them. The sample has some 150,000 clones; roughly 80% are singletons. The sample comprised peripheral blood. The source of these receptors is a human donor with acute or convalescent COVID-19. The donor label of this sample is uncertain. Both conserved end residues are part of each CDR3. The D gene is left open where the match is weak. Rows give clone size only sometimes, using once, few, many, or a class for an expanded clone.

d_gene	abundance	j_gene	v_gene	CDR3aa	CDR3nt
.	once	TRBJ1-2	TRBV18	CASSSSEGLVYGYTF	TGTGCCAGCTCATCCTCGGAGGGGCTTGTCTATGGCTACACCTTC
.	once	TRBJ1-2	TRBV5-4	CASSSRGGYGYTF	TGTGCCAGCAGCTCACGGGGAGGCTATGGCTACACCTTC
TRBD1	once	TRBJ1-2	TRBV24-1	CATSVTGGHGYTF	TGTGCCACCAGTGTTACAGGGGGCCATGGCTACACCTTC
.	.	TRBJ1-2	TRBV5-1	CASSPASGSRGYTF	TGCGCCAGCAGCCCGGCCTCAGGTTCGCGCGGCTACACCTTC
TRBD1	.	TRBJ1-1	TRBV5-1	CASSPYLGTDTEAFF	TGCGCCAGCAGCCCATATCTCGGGACAGACACTGAAGCTTTCTTT
.	few	TRBJ2-5	TRBV4-1	CASSHITVLEETQYF	TGCGCCAGCAGCCATATCACGGTATTGGAGGAGACCCAGTACTTC
TRBD1	.	TRBJ1-5	TRBV27	CASTPTGAHQPQHF	TGTGCCAGCACCCCGACAGGGGCCCACCAGCCCCAGCATTTT
.	.	TRBJ2-3	TRBV2	CASSLSTDTQYF	TGTGCCAGCAGCTTAAGCACAGATACGCAGTATTTT
.	.	TRBJ1-2	TRBV4-1	CASSQGPQGYNYGYTF	TGCGCCAGCAGCCAAGGTCCGCAGGGGTATAACTATGGCTACACCTTC
.	.	TRBJ1-1	TRBV6-5	CASHGGTNTEAFF	TGTGCCAGCCATGGGGGGACGAACACTGAAGCTTTCTTT
.	once	TRBJ2-1	TRBV27	CASSLFGGDYNEQFF	TGTGCCAGCAGTTTATTTGGCGGGGACTACAATGAGCAGTTCTTC
TRBD1	.	TRBJ2-7	TRBV2	CASKPGQSSYEQYF	TGTGCCAGCAAACCGGGACAGAGCTCCTACGAGCAGTACTTC
.	.	TRBJ1-6	TRBV14	CASSQASGRVGNSPLHF	TGTGCCAGCAGCCAAGCATCCGGCAGGGTAGGAAATTCACCCCTCCACTTT
.	many	TRBJ2-7	TRBV2	CAGSRGTSSSYEQYF	TGTGCCGGGAGTCGGGGGACGTCTTCATCCTACGAGCAGTACTTC
.	.	TRBJ1-2	TRBV25-1	CASSVGSYGYTF	TGTGCCAGCAGTGTCGGGAGCTATGGCTACACCTTC
.	.	TRBJ1-2	TRBV11-2	CASSLRQGRGGYTF	TGTGCCAGCAGCTTGAGGCAGGGGAGGGGAGGCTACACCTTC
TRBD1	.	TRBJ1-1	TRBV19	CASSGGHRGLEAFF	TGTGCCAGTAGTGGCGGGCACAGGGGGCTGGAAGCTTTCTTT
.	.	TRBJ2-2	TRBV21-1	CASSNFGGPYTGELFF	TGTGCCAGCAGCAACTTTGGCGGCCCGTACACCGGGGAGCTGTTTTTT